These 6 T cell receptor beta chains originate from one sample sequenced in a study of CD8+ T cells in alopecia areata. As the sequencing template, cDNA was produced by extracting RNA and reverse transcribing it. Using immunoSEQ multiplex PCR, the repertoire was profiled, and TCRdb retains in-frame clones only, with some absent. The data contain around 200,000 clones, roughly 61% of them singletons. Treatment here: oral pan-JAK inhibitor, 5-10 mg twice daily. The sample consisted of CD8+ T cells sorted from blood, taken at week 24, from a patient treated with tofacitinib. The receptors were sampled from a human donor with alopecia areata.

For the CDR3, the DNA is TGCAGCGTTGTTCTCGTCGGCGGGGAGAGCTCCTACAATGAGCAGTTCTTC. Amino acid sequence: CSVVLVGGESSYNEQFF. V gene TRBV29-1 combines with J gene TRBJ2-1; a weak D match, TRBD2 (6 bases). V was cut by 4 bases and J by 0 bases, with 19 bases left in between. Germline assignment: CDR1 SQVTM and CDR2 ANQGSEA. The length of the CDR3 is 17 residues.

This chain connects TRBV5-1 to TRBJ2-7; perhaps TRBD2 as D (5 bases). Germline V CDR1 and CDR2: SGHRS, YFSETQ. Trimming shortened V by 4 bases and J by 4 bases, and 6 bases separated the two germline ends. This CDR3 is built from 11 residues. The CDR3 spells CASSEGYEQYF. CDR3 sequence (DNA): TGCGCCAGCAGCGAGGGTTACGAGCAGTACTTC.

In regard to this clone: Other nucleotide sequences in the sample specify the same CDR3. V is TRBV7-9 and J is TRBJ1-1, with D possibly TRBD1 on 6 matching bases. Germline V gives CDR1 SEHNR, CDR2 FQNEAQ (reference sequence). The CDR3 covers 14 residues. V was clipped by 2 bases and J by 0 bases, with 7 bases between them. For the CDR3, the DNA is TGTGCCAGCAGCTTAAACAGGGTGAACACTGAAGCTTTCTTT. Protein product: CASSLNRVNTEAFF.

V and J are TRBV7-6 and TRBJ1-2, with D perhaps TRBD1 (5 bases). This CDR3 is built from 13 residues. The germline V gene encodes CDR1 SGHVS and CDR2 FNYEAQ. V was shortened by 0 bases and J by 6 bases, with 8 bases between the two germline ends. This chain's CDR3 is CASSLAVGDGYTF. The CDR3 coding sequence is TGTGCCAGCAGCTTAGCTGTAGGGGATGGCTACACCTTC.

The J gene is TRBJ1-1, the V gene TRBV5-1; the match to TRBD1 covers 7 bases. Germline V gene sequence: CDR1 SGHRS, CDR2 YFSETQ. The V and J ends lost 2 bases and 1 base, in that order; junction bases with no gene match: 20. There are 20 residues in the CDR3. The chain's CDR3 is CASSFDLWGAGGATNTEAFF. CDR3 DNA sequence: TGCGCCAGCAGCTTCGATTTATGGGGCGCAGGGGGGGCGACGAACACTGAAGCTTTCTTT.

Only one count was recorded for this clone. V gene TRBV30 combines with J gene TRBJ1-1; D gene uncertain. Trimming stripped 1 base from V and 9 bases from J, with 12 bases between. CDR3 length: 12 amino acids. CDR1 is GTSNPN and CDR2 is SVGIG in the germline V gene (reference sequence). The CDR3 DNA reads as TGTGCCTGGAGTGAGATTCCCACCAAAGCTTTCTTT. As protein: CAWSEIPTKAFF.